The entry that follows covers one T cell receptor (beta chain) sequence. The antigen is unknown. This same CDR3 is encoded by further DNA sequences in the sample. This specimen comes from a study of shared clonotypes between healthy human individuals. Germline assignment: CDR1 SEHNR and CDR2 FQNEAQ (reference sequence). With V trimmed by 1 base and J by 2 bases, 0 bases remained unmatched. The CDR3 sequence is 16 residues long. Data came from immunoSEQ multiplex PCR; TCRdb stores just in-frame clones and leaves some out. The repertoire holds some 2,400,000 clones, with under 97% as singletons. General observations from the study: Sequencing depth was predicted to influence how clonotypes are shared among donors. Represented diversity (both genetic and exposure-history) was limited by the small number of donors.

Input material: naive CD4+ T cells sorted from blood. Described subset: CD45RA+ positively selected. The chain has TRBV7-9 and TRBJ1-6; 9 bases are shared with TRBD1. This sequence was found in a man aged 18 to 29 in good health. CDR3 residues: CASSLGDRAYNSPLHF. CDR3 nucleotide sequence: TGTGCCAGCAGCTTAGGGGACAGGGCCTATAATTCACCCCTCCACTTT.